The rows below give T cell receptor beta chains drawn from one sample of a study of T cell repertoires in cytomegalovirus infection. Their specific antigens are unknown. In TCRdb, the reads were re-called with MiXCR into one record per CDR3 protein. The sample holds about 270,000 distinct CDR3 sequences, under 25% seen once. Source: cultured PBMCs, taken from culture after CMV antigen stimulation. The receptors originated from a human donor in good health (CMV status not recorded). Some clones in this sample may be carry-over from other donors' samples. Each CDR3 is given with its conserved first and last residue. Each record gives: clone size, V gene, D gene, J gene, CDR3 protein, CDR3 DNA. D genes are given only for firm matches. A row's size may be missing; if present it is once, few, many or a size class.

clone size: NA; V gene: TRBV30; D gene: NA; J gene: TRBJ1-1; CDR3 protein: CAWSRSGVANTEAFF; CDR3 DNA: TGTGCCTGGAGCCGATCAGGGGTTGCGAACACTGAAGCTTTCTTT
clone size: many; V gene: TRBV10-3; D gene: TRBD1; J gene: TRBJ2-7; CDR3 protein: CAISGQGGFYEQYF; CDR3 DNA: TGTGCCATCAGTGGACAGGGGGGATTCTACGAGCAGTACTTC
clone size: NA; V gene: TRBV12-3/TRBV12-4; D gene: TRBD1; J gene: TRBJ1-1; CDR3 protein: CATRQGMNTEAFF; CDR3 DNA: TGTGCCACTCGACAGGGGATGAACACTGAAGCTTTCTTT
clone size: few; V gene: TRBV10-3; D gene: NA; J gene: TRBJ1-5; CDR3 protein: CAISLTGDQPQHF; CDR3 DNA: TGTGCCATCAGCTTGACCGGTGATCAGCCCCAGCATTTT
clone size: NA; V gene: TRBV12-3/TRBV12-4; D gene: TRBD1; J gene: TRBJ1-5; CDR3 protein: CASSRQGLANQPQHF; CDR3 DNA: TGTGCCAGCAGTCGACAGGGGTTAGCAAATCAGCCCCAGCATTTT
clone size: few; V gene: TRBV7-9; D gene: NA; J gene: TRBJ1-2; CDR3 protein: CASPHVGGGYGYTF; CDR3 DNA: TGTGCCAGCCCCCACGTGGGAGGTGGCTATGGCTACACCTTC
clone size: few; V gene: TRBV6-6; D gene: TRBD1; J gene: TRBJ1-3; CDR3 protein: CASRSHTTGGDYSGNTIYF; CDR3 DNA: TGTGCCAGCAGATCACACACGACAGGGGGCGATTACTCTGGAAACACCATATATTTT
clone size: NA; V gene: TRBV19; D gene: NA; J gene: TRBJ2-1; CDR3 protein: CASSVQGNSYNEQFF; CDR3 DNA: TGTGCCAGTAGTGTACAGGGCAACAGCTACAATGAGCAGTTCTTC
clone size: few; V gene: TRBV5-6; D gene: NA; J gene: TRBJ1-1; CDR3 protein: CASSAGSVGGTEAFF; CDR3 DNA: TGTGCCAGCAGCGCAGGGTCCGTCGGGGGCACTGAAGCTTTCTTT
clone size: NA; V gene: TRBV6-5; D gene: NA; J gene: TRBJ2-1; CDR3 protein: CASRLAPGVGNEQFF; CDR3 DNA: TGTGCCAGCAGGCTCGCCCCGGGGGTCGGCAATGAGCAGTTCTTC
clone size: many; V gene: TRBV11-3; D gene: NA; J gene: TRBJ2-1; CDR3 protein: CASSSSRTPYNEQFF; CDR3 DNA: TGTGCCAGCAGCTCCTCCCGGACACCCTACAATGAGCAGTTCTTC
clone size: NA; V gene: TRBV12-3/TRBV12-4; D gene: NA; J gene: TRBJ2-5; CDR3 protein: CASSPAGALQETQYF; CDR3 DNA: TGTGCCAGCAGTCCGGCGGGTGCGCTCCAAGAGACCCAGTACTTC
clone size: few; V gene: TRBV7-8; D gene: NA; J gene: TRBJ2-2; CDR3 protein: CASSLRGRANTGELFF; CDR3 DNA: TGTGCCAGCAGCTTAAGAGGTCGCGCGAACACCGGGGAGCTGTTTTTT
clone size: many; V gene: TRBV27; D gene: NA; J gene: TRBJ2-3; CDR3 protein: CASSPLGTDTQYF; CDR3 DNA: TGTGCCAGCAGTCCCCTGGGCACAGATACGCAGTATTTT
clone size: once; V gene: TRBV6-5; D gene: NA; J gene: TRBJ1-1; CDR3 protein: CASSYRETVTEAFF; CDR3 DNA: TGTGCCAGCAGTTACAGGGAGACTGTCACTGAAGCTTTCTTT
clone size: few; V gene: TRBV18; D gene: NA; J gene: TRBJ2-7; CDR3 protein: CASSPGVGYEQYF; CDR3 DNA: TGTGCCAGCTCACCAGGGGTTGGCTACGAGCAGTACTTC
clone size: few; V gene: TRBV2; D gene: NA; J gene: TRBJ2-7; CDR3 protein: CASSPVVSGAVEQYF; CDR3 DNA: TGTGCCAGCAGCCCTGTTGTTTCAGGGGCAGTCGAGCAGTACTTC
clone size: once; V gene: TRBV20-1; D gene: NA; J gene: TRBJ1-1; CDR3 protein: CSANDWGHTEAFF; CDR3 DNA: TGCAGTGCCAATGACTGGGGGCATACTGAAGCTTTCTTT
clone size: many; V gene: TRBV7-9; D gene: NA; J gene: TRBJ2-6; CDR3 protein: CASSLVSGGANVLTF; CDR3 DNA: TGTGCCAGCAGCTTGGTATCGGGTGGGGCCAACGTCCTGACTTTC
clone size: few; V gene: TRBV7-9; D gene: NA; J gene: TRBJ2-3; CDR3 protein: CASSPGTLHTDTQYF; CDR3 DNA: TGTGCCAGCAGCCCGGGAACCCTACACACAGATACGCAGTATTTT
clone size: few; V gene: TRBV7-6; D gene: NA; J gene: TRBJ2-7; CDR3 protein: CASTSGGFYEQYF; CDR3 DNA: TGTGCCAGCACCTCTGGAGGTTTCTACGAGCAGTACTTC
clone size: many; V gene: TRBV6-1; D gene: NA; J gene: TRBJ2-2; CDR3 protein: CASSERPGNTGELFF; CDR3 DNA: TGTGCCAGCAGTGAACGCCCGGGGAACACCGGGGAGCTGTTTTTT
clone size: NA; V gene: TRBV20-1; D gene: TRBD2; J gene: TRBJ2-1; CDR3 protein: CSATLAGGGAEQFF; CDR3 DNA: TGCAGTGCAACTCTAGCGGGAGGGGGTGCGGAGCAGTTCTTC
clone size: many; V gene: TRBV12-3/TRBV12-4; D gene: NA; J gene: TRBJ2-2; CDR3 protein: CASSFSVGGTANTGELFF; CDR3 DNA: TGTGCCAGCAGTTTTTCGGTTGGCGGGACAGCCAACACCGGGGAGCTGTTTTTT
clone size: many; V gene: TRBV12-3/TRBV12-4; D gene: TRBD2; J gene: TRBJ2-1; CDR3 protein: CASSFGRANEQFF; CDR3 DNA: TGTGCCAGCAGTTTCGGGAGGGCCAATGAGCAGTTCTTC
clone size: few; V gene: TRBV27; D gene: TRBD1; J gene: TRBJ1-1; CDR3 protein: CASSFRGTGNTEAFF; CDR3 DNA: TGTGCCAGCAGTTTCCGCGGGACAGGAAACACTGAAGCTTTCTTT
clone size: few; V gene: TRBV27; D gene: TRBD1; J gene: TRBJ1-2; CDR3 protein: CASSLGRGDYGYTF; CDR3 DNA: TGTGCCAGCAGTTTAGGCAGGGGGGACTATGGCTACACCTTC
clone size: many; V gene: TRBV7-2; D gene: NA; J gene: TRBJ2-1; CDR3 protein: CASSPPGGGSYNEQFF; CDR3 DNA: TGTGCCAGCAGCCCCCCTGGTGGGGGGTCCTACAATGAGCAGTTCTTC
clone size: many; V gene: TRBV4-1; D gene: NA; J gene: TRBJ2-5; CDR3 protein: CASSLDGEGQETQYF; CDR3 DNA: TGCGCCAGCAGCCTGGATGGAGAGGGACAAGAGACCCAGTACTTC
clone size: NA; V gene: TRBV7-2; D gene: NA; J gene: TRBJ2-2; CDR3 protein: CASRGGRTGELFF; CDR3 DNA: TGTGCAAGCAGGGGGGGCCGCACCGGGGAGCTGTTTTTT
clone size: many; V gene: TRBV28; D gene: TRBD2; J gene: TRBJ2-7; CDR3 protein: CASELAGVEEQYF; CDR3 DNA: TGTGCCAGTGAACTAGCGGGAGTTGAGGAGCAGTACTTC
clone size: NA; V gene: TRBV7-6; D gene: TRBD2; J gene: TRBJ2-1; CDR3 protein: CASSLEPTSGSIFHEQFF; CDR3 DNA: TGTGCCAGCAGCTTGGAGCCGACTAGCGGGAGTATATTCCATGAGCAGTTCTTC
clone size: NA; V gene: TRBV12-3/TRBV12-4; D gene: NA; J gene: TRBJ2-5; CDR3 protein: CASSLRAEAQYF; CDR3 DNA: TGTGCCAGCAGTTTACGGGCAGAGGCCCAGTACTTC
clone size: NA; V gene: TRBV20-1; D gene: TRBD2; J gene: TRBJ2-3; CDR3 protein: CSAQQYSGNAARADTQYF; CDR3 DNA: TGCAGTGCTCAACAGTATAGCGGGAACGCAGCCCGTGCAGATACGCAGTATTTT
clone size: NA; V gene: TRBV20-1; D gene: NA; J gene: TRBJ2-1; CDR3 protein: CSASEPATEWDEQFF; CDR3 DNA: TGCAGTGCTAGCGAACCAGCGACGGAGTGGGATGAGCAGTTCTTC